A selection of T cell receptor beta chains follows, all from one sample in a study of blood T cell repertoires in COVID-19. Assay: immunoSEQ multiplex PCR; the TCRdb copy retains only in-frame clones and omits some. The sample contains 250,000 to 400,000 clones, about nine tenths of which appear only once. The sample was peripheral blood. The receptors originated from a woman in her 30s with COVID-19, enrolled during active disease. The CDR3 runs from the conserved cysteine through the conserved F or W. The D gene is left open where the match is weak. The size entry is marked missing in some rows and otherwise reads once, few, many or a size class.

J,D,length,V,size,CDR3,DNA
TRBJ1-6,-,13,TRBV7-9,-,CASSLAQGSPLHF,TGTGCCAGCAGCTTAGCGCAGGGTTCACCCCTCCACTTT
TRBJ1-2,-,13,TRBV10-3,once,CAISGGGPYGYTF,TGTGCCATCAGTGGAGGGGGACCTTATGGCTACACCTTC
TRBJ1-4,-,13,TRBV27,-,CASRGGLNEKLFF,TGTGCCAGTCGGGGGGGACTTAATGAAAAACTGTTTTTT
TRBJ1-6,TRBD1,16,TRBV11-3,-,CASSYPGGHYNSPLHF,TGTGCCAGCAGCTACCCAGGGGGTCACTATAATTCACCCCTCCACTTT
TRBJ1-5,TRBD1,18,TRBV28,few,CASRTGTGGLYSNQPQHF,TGTGCCAGCAGAACCGGGACAGGGGGCCTCTATAGCAATCAGCCCCAGCATTTT
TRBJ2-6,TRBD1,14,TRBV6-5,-,CASREGQIPNVLTF,TGTGCCAGCAGAGAGGGACAGATCCCCAACGTCCTGACTTTC
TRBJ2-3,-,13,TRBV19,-,CASSDRRGDTQYF,TGTGCCAGTAGTGACCGCCGAGGGGATACGCAGTATTTT
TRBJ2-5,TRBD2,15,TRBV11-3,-,CASSLVGLAGETQYF,TGTGCCAGCAGCTTAGTTGGACTAGCGGGAGAGACCCAGTACTTC
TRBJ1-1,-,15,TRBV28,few,CASSLRVRGNTEAFF,TGTGCCAGCAGTTTAAGGGTTAGGGGGAACACTGAAGCTTTCTTT
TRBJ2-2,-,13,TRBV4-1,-,CASSPRGAGELFF,TGCGCCAGCAGCCCTCGGGGTGCCGGGGAGCTGTTTTTT
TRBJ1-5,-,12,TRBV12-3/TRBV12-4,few,CASSFRYQPQHF,TGTGCCAGCAGTTTCCGGTATCAGCCCCAGCATTTT
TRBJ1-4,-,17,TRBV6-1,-,CASSALAGEATNEKLFF,TGTGCCAGCAGTGCCCTCGCCGGGGAAGCAACTAATGAAAAACTGTTTTTT
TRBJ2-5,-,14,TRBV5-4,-,CASSRKWQLETQYF,TGTGCCAGCAGCCGTAAGTGGCAATTAGAGACCCAGTACTTC
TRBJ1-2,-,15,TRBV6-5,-,CASINRQEANYGYTF,TGTGCCAGCATTAACCGACAGGAAGCTAACTATGGCTACACCTTC
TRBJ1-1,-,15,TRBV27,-,CASSLRGSHNTEAFF,TGTGCCAGCAGTTTACGCGGATCGCATAACACTGAAGCTTTCTTT
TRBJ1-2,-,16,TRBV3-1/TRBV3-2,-,CASSPRVSLGGYGYTF,TGTGCCAGCAGTCCCCGGGTCTCTCTCGGGGGCTATGGCTACACCTTC
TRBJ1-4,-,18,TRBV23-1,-,CASSPADTPRTRYEKLFF,TGCGCCAGCAGTCCGGCCGACACCCCTAGGACTCGGTACGAAAAACTGTTTTTT
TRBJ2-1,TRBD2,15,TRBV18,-,CASSPDLAGDNEQFF,TGTGCCAGCTCACCAGACCTAGCGGGGGACAATGAGCAGTTCTTC
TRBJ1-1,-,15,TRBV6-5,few,CASSYHPGLNTEAFF,TGTGCCAGCAGTTACCATCCGGGATTGAACACTGAAGCTTTCTTT
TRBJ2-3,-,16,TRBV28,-,CASSLVSGSGTDTQYF,TGTGCCAGCAGTTTAGTCTCCGGGAGCGGGACAGATACGCAGTATTTT
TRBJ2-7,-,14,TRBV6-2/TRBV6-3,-,CASSYSTGAYEQYF,TGTGCCAGCAGTTACTCAACAGGAGCCTACGAGCAGTACTTC
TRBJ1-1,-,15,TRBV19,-,CASSMGPQGSTEAFF,TGTGCCAGTAGTATGGGACCACAGGGAAGCACTGAAGCTTTCTTT
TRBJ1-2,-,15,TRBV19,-,CASRERAGLGYGYTF,TGTGCCAGTAGAGAACGGGCAGGGCTGGGCTATGGCTACACCTTC
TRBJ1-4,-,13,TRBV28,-,CASRSGIQEKLFF,TGTGCCAGCCGATCAGGGATCCAGGAAAAACTGTTTTTT
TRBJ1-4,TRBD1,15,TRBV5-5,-,CASSLDVTGYEKLFF,TGTGCCAGCAGCTTGGATGTGACAGGGTACGAAAAACTGTTTTTT
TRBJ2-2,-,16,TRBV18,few,CASSPNGGANTGELFF,TGTGCCAGCTCACCAAACGGCGGGGCAAACACCGGGGAGCTGTTTTTT
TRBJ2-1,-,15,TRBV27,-,CASSLGFSSYNEQFF,TGTGCCAGCAGTTTAGGTTTTAGCTCCTACAATGAGCAGTTCTTC
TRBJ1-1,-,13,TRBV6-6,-,CASSSSRKIEAFF,TGTGCCAGCAGTTCCTCCAGGAAGATTGAAGCTTTCTTT
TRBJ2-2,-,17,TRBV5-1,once,CASSLWGRGKNTGELFF,TGCGCCAGCAGCTTGTGGGGCAGGGGAAAGAACACCGGGGAGCTGTTTTTT
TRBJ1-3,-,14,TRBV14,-,CASRPTVSGNTIYF,TGTGCCAGCAGGCCGACAGTCTCTGGAAACACCATATATTTT